These T cell receptor beta chains were read from a single sample in a study of OX40 agonist ivuxolimab in advanced cancers. Generated by immunoSEQ multiplex PCR, the TCRdb table keeps only in-frame clones and is missing some. In the table there are about 73,000 clones, about 81% of which are singletons. This specimen consisted of CD4+ or CD8+ T cells sorted from blood, obtained in a trial of the OX40 agonist ivuxolimab. The receptors stem from an adult with an advanced solid tumor such as melanoma, head and neck, liver or kidney cancer. The CDR3 runs from the conserved cysteine through the conserved F or W. A D gene is named only where the DNA matches it firmly. Clone size is shown for a subset of rows, as once, few, many or a class of expanded clone.

TGTGCCAGCAGCTTGGGAGGGAGGGAACAGCCCCAGCATTTT	CASSLGGREQPQHF	.	TRBJ1-5	.	TRBV7-2
TGTGCCTGGGGGGGAAGTGGCAATCAGCCCCAGCATTTT	CAWGGSGNQPQHF	.	TRBJ1-5	.	TRBV30
TGCGCCAGCAGCCCAGGCCTGAGGGGGCTCAACACTGAAGCTTTCTTT	CASSPGLRGLNTEAFF	TRBD1	TRBJ1-1	.	TRBV4-1
TGTGCCATTTCCAGGGGGCAGCACACCGGGGAGCTGTTTTTT	CAISRGQHTGELFF	TRBD1	TRBJ2-2	.	TRBV7-9
TGTGCCTGGAGTGTAAGCGGGGTTAGCAATCAGCCCCAGCATTTT	CAWSVSGVSNQPQHF	.	TRBJ1-5	.	TRBV30
TGTGCCAGCAGCACCGGGACAGGAGGACTGGGGGGGACCCAGTACTTC	CASSTGTGGLGGTQYF	TRBD1	TRBJ2-5	.	TRBV7-7
TGTGCCAGCAGCGTCCGGGACTATAATTCACCCCTCCACTTT	CASSVRDYNSPLHF	.	TRBJ1-6	.	TRBV9
TGTGCCAGCAGTTACGCCAGGGGGAACTATGGCTACACCTTC	CASSYARGNYGYTF	TRBD1	TRBJ1-2	.	TRBV6-6
TGCAGTGCTAGAGGGGGCACTCAGTACTTC	CSARGGTQYF	.	TRBJ2-4	.	TRBV20-1
TGTGCCAGCAGCCCCCGGCCGGGACTAGCGGGGGCAATAATGGATACGCAGTATTTT	CASSPRPGLAGAIMDTQYF	TRBD2	TRBJ2-3	.	TRBV7-2
TGTGCCAGCATCAGCTCTGGGGCCAACGTCCTGACTTTC	CASISSGANVLTF	.	TRBJ2-6	.	TRBV6-5
TGTGCCAGCAGACCCGGGACTAGCGGACTACAAGAGACCCAGTACTTC	CASRPGTSGLQETQYF	TRBD2	TRBJ2-5	.	TRBV6-6
TGCGCCAGCAGCCCGGACCCTAACACTGAAGCTTTCTTT	CASSPDPNTEAFF	.	TRBJ1-1	.	TRBV5-1
TGTGCCAGCAGCTCAGGACAGAACACCGGGGAGCTGTTTTTT	CASSSGQNTGELFF	.	TRBJ2-2	few	TRBV7-9
TGTGCCTGGAGTGCATCCTGGACGGGGAACACTGAAGCTTTCTTT	CAWSASWTGNTEAFF	.	TRBJ1-1	.	TRBV30
TGTGCCAGTAGTTCAGGGACAGGGACTCGAAATACGCAGTATTTT	CASSSGTGTRNTQYF	TRBD1	TRBJ2-3	.	TRBV19
TGTGCCAGCAGCCCCCCGGGACTAGAGAACTACGAGCAGTACTTC	CASSPPGLENYEQYF	TRBD2	TRBJ2-7	.	TRBV7-2
TGTGCCAGTAGGCACACAGGGACTAATGAAAAACTGTTTTTT	CASRHTGTNEKLFF	.	TRBJ1-4	few	TRBV19
TGTGCCAGTAGTATACGCCAGGGGGCGGGGGCCAACGTCCTGACTTTC	CASSIRQGAGANVLTF	TRBD1	TRBJ2-6	.	TRBV19
TGTGCCAGCAGCTTCCTCGGGACTAGCTTCTACAATGAGCAGTTCTTC	CASSFLGTSFYNEQFF	TRBD2	TRBJ2-1	.	TRBV9
TGTGCCAGCAGTGGTCAGGGGGGCTACACCTTC	CASSGQGGYTF	.	TRBJ1-2	.	TRBV25-1
TGTGCCAGCAGCCGCGGGGGTCAGTACGAGCAGTACTTC	CASSRGGQYEQYF	TRBD2	TRBJ2-7	.	TRBV6-6
TGTGCCAGCCGGACGATGGGCAGGGAGGGGGCTGAAGCTTTCTTT	CASRTMGREGAEAFF	.	TRBJ1-1	once	TRBV7-9
TGCGCCAGCAGCTTAAATCGGATGGCCGACACTGGAAACACCATATATTTT	CASSLNRMADTGNTIYF	.	TRBJ1-3	.	TRBV5-1
TGTGCCAGCAGCTTAGGTCTCCACAGGGGGCGTTTCGGTGGCTACACCTTC	CASSLGLHRGRFGGYTF	TRBD1	TRBJ1-2	.	TRBV7-6
TGTGCCAGCAGTCCGAAAGAGACCCAGTACTTC	CASSPKETQYF	.	TRBJ2-5	.	TRBV25-1
TGTGCCAGCTCTCTTCTGCAGGGGGGTTCTGGGGCCAACGTCCTGACTTTC	CASSLLQGGSGANVLTF	.	TRBJ2-6	.	TRBV18
TGTGCCAGCAGCCCCGGGGCGATGAGCTCTGGAAACACCATATATTTT	CASSPGAMSSGNTIYF	.	TRBJ1-3	.	TRBV7-8
TGCGCCAGCAGCTTGGCCCCAGGGACAGGGGGCCGGGGTGAGCAGTTCTTC	CASSLAPGTGGRGEQFF	TRBD1	TRBJ2-1	.	TRBV5-1
TGTGCCAGCAGCGTAGCCATTTACGGCCCATCCGGGGAGCTGTTTTTT	CASSVAIYGPSGELFF	.	TRBJ2-2	.	TRBV9
TGTGCCAGCAGCCCCTATTCAGGGGGCAATCAGCCCCAGCATTTT	CASSPYSGGNQPQHF	.	TRBJ1-5	.	TRBV5-6
TGTGCCAGCAGCTTAGACGGATGGGGGGTTAGCGGGAGGGCCGGGACCCAGTACTTC	CASSLDGWGVSGRAGTQYF	TRBD2	TRBJ2-5	.	TRBV7-2
TGTGCCAGCTTCCCGTCGGGGGGTACGAACACTGAAGCTTTCTTT	CASFPSGGTNTEAFF	.	TRBJ1-1	.	TRBV5-4
TGTGCCAGCTCAGCAACGCGGGACTACAATGAGCAGTTCTTC	CASSATRDYNEQFF	.	TRBJ2-1	.	TRBV18
TGCGCCAGCAGCCAATATGACAGACAAGAGACCCAGTACTTC	CASSQYDRQETQYF	.	TRBJ2-5	.	TRBV4-1
TGTGCCAGCAGTGGACAGGGAAGCAATCAGCCCCAGCATTTT	CASSGQGSNQPQHF	TRBD1	TRBJ1-5	.	TRBV6-1
TGTGCCAGCAGCTTATTTGTCGGGGGGCCGGGGCCGGACACTGAAGCTTTCTTT	CASSLFVGGPGPDTEAFF	.	TRBJ1-1	.	TRBV7-6
TGCGCCAGCAGCCCACAGGGTGGGCAGCCCCAGCATTTT	CASSPQGGQPQHF	.	TRBJ1-5	once	TRBV4-3
TGTGCCAGCAGCGAAGAGCGAGCTAGGAACTCTGGAAACACCATATATTTT	CASSEERARNSGNTIYF	.	TRBJ1-3	.	TRBV5-4
TGTGCCAGCAGCATAGACAGCGGGAGGAACAATGAGCAGTTCTTC	CASSIDSGRNNEQFF	TRBD2	TRBJ2-1	.	TRBV5-4
TGTGCCAGCAGCTTAGCCCTCCTGTACAATGAGCAGTTCTTC	CASSLALLYNEQFF	.	TRBJ2-1	.	TRBV5-6
TGTGCCAGCAGCTGGGACTACCCATCCAAGTTCTTC	CASSWDYPSKFF	TRBD2	TRBJ2-1	.	TRBV5-8
TGTGCCAGCAGGACCGGCCCTTCGGGGACTGAAGCTTTCTTT	CASRTGPSGTEAFF	.	TRBJ1-1	.	TRBV7-2
TGTGCCAGCAGTTTGTCGAGGGGTGATCAGCCCCAGCATTTT	CASSLSRGDQPQHF	.	TRBJ1-5	.	TRBV27
TGTGCCAGCTCACCACAGGGACCCCCTCTAGCCAAAAACATTCAGTACTTC	CASSPQGPPLAKNIQYF	.	TRBJ2-4	.	TRBV18